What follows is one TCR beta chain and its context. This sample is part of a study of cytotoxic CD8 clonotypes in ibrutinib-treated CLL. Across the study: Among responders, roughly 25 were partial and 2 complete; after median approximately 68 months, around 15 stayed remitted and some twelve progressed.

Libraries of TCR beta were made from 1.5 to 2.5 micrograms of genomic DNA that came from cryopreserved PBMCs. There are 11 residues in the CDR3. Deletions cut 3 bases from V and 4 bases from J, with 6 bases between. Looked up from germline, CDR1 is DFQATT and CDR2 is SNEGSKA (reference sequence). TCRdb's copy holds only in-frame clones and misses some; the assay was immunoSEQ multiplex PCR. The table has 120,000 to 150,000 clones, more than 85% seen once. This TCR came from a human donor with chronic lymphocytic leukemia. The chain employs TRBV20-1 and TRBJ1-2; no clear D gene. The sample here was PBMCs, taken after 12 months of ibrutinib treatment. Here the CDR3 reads CSASSPYGYTF. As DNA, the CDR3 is TGCAGTGCTAGCAGCCCCTATGGCTACACCTTC.